Listed here are 17 T cell receptor beta chains from one sample, sequenced in a study of T cell changes during pregnancy in multiple sclerosis (dated by TCRdb to about 2019). Libraries were built with the immunoSEQ multiplex PCR assay. TCRdb retrieved this table from immuneACCESS and kept in-frame rearrangements only. Not all clones are present; in checked studies, unresolved V genes account for under half, and no reason is known for the remainder. The sample table records approximately 48,000 clones; roughly 94% of these occur just once. Jointly, the top ten make up approximately 5.5% of the sample. The input for sequencing was CD8+ T cells from peripheral blood mononuclear cells, taken before pregnancy. These receptors originate from a female donor with multiple sclerosis, enrolled in a pregnancy study.

The V call is TRBV5-1, the J call TRBJ2-5; no clear D. The CDR3 sequence is 15 residues long. Germline V lookup: CDR1 SGHRS, CDR2 YFSETQ. Trimming took off 3 bases at V and 3 bases at J, with 15 bases between the two ends. The CDR3, as DNA: TGCGCCAGCAGCTCTTCGAGGTGGCAGAAAGAGACCCAGTACTTC. It encodes CASSSSRWQKETQYF. The full variable domain, with the rest looked up from reference TRBV5-1 and TRBJ2-5, is KAGVTQTPRYLIKTRGQQVTLSCSPISGHRSVSWYQQTPGQGLQFLFEYFSETQRNKGNFPGRFSGRQFSNSRSEMNVSTLELGDSALYLCASSSSRWQKETQYFGPGTRLLVL.

V gene TRBV27 combines with J gene TRBJ1-1; 10 bases align to TRBD1. Germline CDR1 MNHEY, CDR2 SMNVEV (reference sequence). There are 16 residues in the CDR3. The junction had 10 bases not matched to a gene; V was cut back by 6 bases and J by 3 bases. DNA for the CDR3: TGTGCCAGCAGAACGACAGGGGGCCTTTTGTACACTGAAGCTTTCTTT. It encodes CASRTTGGLLYTEAFF.

The chain uses TRBV7-9 and TRBJ2-7; perhaps TRBD2 as D (6 bases). The CDR3 length is 14 residues. V was clipped by 5 bases and J by 4 bases, with 15 bases between them. Germline loops: CDR1 SEHNR, CDR2 FQNEAQ (reference sequence). The CDR3: CASSANQRVYEQYF. CDR3 in DNA: TGTGCCAGCAGCGCCAACCAGCGGGTGTACGAGCAGTACTTC.

This chain links TRBV29-1 with TRBJ2-6, with a tentative D call TRBD1 (5 bases). This CDR3 is built from 15 residues. Germline V gene lookup returns CDR1 SQVTM and CDR2 ANQGSEA. The V gene lost 4 bases and the J gene lost 4 bases, with 14 bases spanning the gap. CDR3 loop: CSVAVRAEGANVLTF. CDR3 nucleotide sequence: TGCAGCGTTGCTGTCAGGGCAGAAGGGGCCAACGTCCTGACTTTC.

V gene TRBV10-1 combines with J gene TRBJ1-1; D gene ambiguous. The length of the CDR3 is 15 residues. Per germline, CDR1 WNHNN and CDR2 SYGVQD (reference sequence). V shed 7 bases and J shed 1 base, with 16 bases lying between them. In nucleotides, the CDR3 is TGCGCCAGCACCCGACATGCTCACCCGAACACTGAAGCTTTCTTT. It is translated as CASTRHAHPNTEAFF.

V and J are TRBV7-9 and TRBJ2-2, with 11 bases that match TRBD2. CDR3 size: 16 residues. J lost 3 bases, V lost 0 bases, and 0 bases had no gene match. Germline V CDR1 and CDR2: SEHNR, FQNEAQ (reference sequence). The CDR3 DNA reads TGTGCCAGCAGCTTAGCACTAGCGGGAGACACCGGGGAGCTGTTTTTT. Protein sequence: CASSLALAGDTGELFF.

The chain joins TRBV2 to TRBJ1-2, with 7 bases lining up with TRBD1. Germline V CDR1 and CDR2: SNHLY, FYNNEI. This CDR3 has 14 residues. Germline trimming cut 4 bases from V and 6 bases from J; bases unmatched to any gene: 8. CDR3 sequence reads: CASSVWDSVNGYTF. The CDR3 region has the DNA TGTGCCAGCAGTGTCTGGGACAGCGTAAATGGCTACACCTTC.

The chain joins TRBV29-1 to TRBJ2-5; D is unresolved. This CDR3 region has 12 residues. V dropped 4 bases and J dropped 0 bases, with 6 bases sitting between them. Germline V gene sequence: CDR1 SQVTM, CDR2 ANQGSEA. The CDR3 coding sequence is TGCAGCGTTGTGGGCAACCAAGAGACCCAGTACTTC. Translating it yields CSVVGNQETQYF. The whole variable domain, remainder taken from reference TRBV29-1 and TRBJ2-5, is SAVISQKPSRDICQRGTSLTIQCQVDSQVTMMFWYRQQPGQSLTLIATANQGSEATYESGFVIDKFPISRPNLTFSTLTVSNMSPEDSSIYLCSVVGNQETQYFGPGTRLLVL.

The chain recombines TRBV27 with TRBJ2-7, with TRBD2 matching over 8 bases. Germline V gene data show CDR1 as MNHEY and CDR2 as SMNVEV (reference sequence). V shed 6 bases, J shed 3 bases, and the junction held 4 bases outside the gene matches. The CDR3 is made up of 13 amino acids. This CDR3 reads CASRKGLVYEQYF. CDR3 nucleotides: TGTGCCAGCAGGAAGGGACTAGTCTACGAGCAGTACTTC.

V and J are TRBV5-8 and TRBJ2-7; the D is unclear. The CDR3 has 13 amino acids. CDR1 is SGHTS, CDR2 YDEGEE, per germline. Trimming took 4 bases from V and 9 from J, leaving 17 bases between them. CDR3 in amino acids: CASSRNPVQRQYF. CDR3 nucleotides: TGTGCCAGCAGCCGAAATCCGGTCCAACGGCAGTACTTC.

This chain connects TRBV30 to TRBJ2-7, with D possibly matching TRBD2 (5 bases). Germline V CDR1 and CDR2: GTSNPN, SVGIG (reference sequence). Trimming pared 3 bases from V and 3 bases from J, leaving 12 bases between. This CDR3 is built from 13 residues. The CDR3 bases are TGTGCCTGGAGCCCCGCAGGACTCTACGAGCAGTACTTC. As protein: CAWSPAGLYEQYF.

This chain joins TRBV27 and TRBJ2-3, with a tentative D call TRBD2 (6 bases). This CDR3 comprises 15 residues. Trimming removed 3 bases at V and 6 bases at J, with 16 bases between. Germline values: CDR1 MNHEY, CDR2 SMNVEV (reference sequence). CDR3: CASSFYFGGPDTQYF. For the CDR3, the DNA is TGTGCCAGCAGTTTCTACTTTGGAGGGCCGGATACGCAGTATTTT.

The V gene is TRBV6-1, the J gene TRBJ2-1, with TRBD2 matching over 9 bases. This CDR3 comprises 16 residues. The junction had 2 bases not matched to a gene; V was cut back by 2 bases and J by 0 bases. The germline V gene encodes CDR1 MNHNS and CDR2 SASEGT. CDR3 amino acids: CASSEFSGGSYNEQFF. The CDR3 coding sequence is TGTGCCAGCAGTGAATTTAGCGGGGGCTCCTACAATGAGCAGTTCTTC.

V usage is TRBV5-1 and J usage is TRBJ2-7; TRBD1 aligns across 8 bases. The CDR3 contains 13 residues. The germline V gene encodes CDR1 SGHRS and CDR2 YFSETQ. The J segment lost 4 bases and the V segment lost 0 bases, leaving 0 bases of the junction unmatched. The CDR3 bases are TGCGCCAGCAGCTTGGGGACAGGGTACGAGCAGTACTTC. Translating it yields CASSLGTGYEQYF. Using reference TRBV5-1 and TRBJ2-7 for the parts outside the CDR3, the full variable domain is KAGVTQTPRYLIKTRGQQVTLSCSPISGHRSVSWYQQTPGQGLQFLFEYFSETQRNKGNFPGRFSGRQFSNSRSEMNVSTLELGDSALYLCASSLGTGYEQYFGPGTRLTVT.

CDR3 coding DNA: TGTGCCAGCAGCGCCGGGACTAGCGGGAGGTACAAGACCCAGTACTTC. It yields the protein CASSAGTSGRYKTQYF. V gene TRBV9 combines with J gene TRBJ2-5; 15 bases match TRBD2. The CDR3 extends over 16 amino acids. V shed 3 bases and J 6 bases; nucleotides not matched to a gene: 6. Germline CDR1 is SGDLS and CDR2 is YYNGEE.

The gene calls are TRBV7-9 and TRBJ2-1; D gene unclear. V shed 8 bases and J shed 6 bases, with 14 bases lying between them. Germline-derived CDR1 and CDR2 are SEHNR and FQNEAQ (reference sequence). The CDR3 loop spans 13 amino acids. The CDR3 DNA reads TGTGCCAGCTTAGCCCCCATCCGCAATGAGCAGTTCTTC. It codes for CASLAPIRNEQFF.

This sequence joins TRBV27 and TRBJ1-1; TRBD1 agrees at 8 bases. This CDR3 has 14 amino acids. Germline loops: CDR1 MNHEY, CDR2 SMNVEV (reference sequence). Trimming cost V 6 bases and J 6 bases; bases outside gene matches: 9. The CDR3, as DNA: TGTGCCAGCAGCTACTGGGGGACAGGCGCTGAAGCTTTCTTT. This translates into CASSYWGTGAEAFF.